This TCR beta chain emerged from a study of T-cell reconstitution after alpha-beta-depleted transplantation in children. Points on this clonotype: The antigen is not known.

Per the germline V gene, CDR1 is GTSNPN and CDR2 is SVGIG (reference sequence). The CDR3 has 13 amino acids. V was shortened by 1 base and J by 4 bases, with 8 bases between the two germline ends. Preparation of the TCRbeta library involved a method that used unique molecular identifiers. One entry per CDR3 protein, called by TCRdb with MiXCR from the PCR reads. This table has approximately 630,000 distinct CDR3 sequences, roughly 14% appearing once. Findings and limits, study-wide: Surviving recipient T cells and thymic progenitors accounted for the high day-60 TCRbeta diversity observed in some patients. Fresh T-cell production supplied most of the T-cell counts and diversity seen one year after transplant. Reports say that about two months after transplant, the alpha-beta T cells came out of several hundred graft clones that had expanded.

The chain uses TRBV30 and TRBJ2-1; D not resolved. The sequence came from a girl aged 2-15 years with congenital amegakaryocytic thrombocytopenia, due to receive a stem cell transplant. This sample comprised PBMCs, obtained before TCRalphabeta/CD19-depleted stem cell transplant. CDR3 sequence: CAWSGFWYNEQFF. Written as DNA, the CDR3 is TGTGCCTGGAGTGGGTTTTGGTACAATGAGCAGTTCTTC.